The clone carrying this T cell receptor (beta chain) was recorded many times. This sample stems from a study of early T cells in non-severe SARS-CoV-2 infection. TCRdb re-called the 5' RACE reads with MiXCR, one entry per CDR3 protein. Of about 26,000 distinct CDR3 sequences in the sample, approximately 5.1% were seen once. The length of the CDR3 is 15 residues. Per the germline V gene, CDR1 is MNHNS and CDR2 is SASEGT. Trimming cost V 8 bases and J 2 bases, with 19 bases left between them. The chain links TRBV6-1 to TRBJ2-7, with D tentatively TRBD1 (8 bases). Sample: whole blood. This TCR was sampled from an adult who was a healthcare worker with PCR-confirmed SARS-CoV-2 infection or an uninfected control (not recorded which). CDR3 in DNA: TGTGCCAGCCGGCGGGAGACAGGGGCGACCTACGAGCAGTACTTC. This encodes CASRRETGATYEQYF.